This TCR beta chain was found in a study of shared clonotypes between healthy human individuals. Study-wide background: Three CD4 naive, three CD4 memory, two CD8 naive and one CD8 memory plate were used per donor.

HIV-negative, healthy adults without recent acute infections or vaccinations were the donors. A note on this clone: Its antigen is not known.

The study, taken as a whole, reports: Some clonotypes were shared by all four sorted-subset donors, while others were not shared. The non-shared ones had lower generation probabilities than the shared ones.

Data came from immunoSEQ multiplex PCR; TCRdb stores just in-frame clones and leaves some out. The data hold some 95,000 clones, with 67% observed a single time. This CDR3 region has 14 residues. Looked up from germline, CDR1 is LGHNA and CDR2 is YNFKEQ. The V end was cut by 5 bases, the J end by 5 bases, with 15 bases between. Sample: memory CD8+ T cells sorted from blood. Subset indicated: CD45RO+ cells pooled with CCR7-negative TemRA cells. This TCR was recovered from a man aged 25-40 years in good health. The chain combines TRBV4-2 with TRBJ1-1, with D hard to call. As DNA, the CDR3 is TGTGCCAGCAGCTTGACTATCGGCCAAACTGAAGCTTTCTTT. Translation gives CASSLTIGQTEAFF.